This T cell receptor beta chain was captured by sequencing in a study of T cells in Graves' hyperthyroidism and ophthalmopathy. Absence of ophthalmopathy progression within 18 months defined stable Graves' hyperthyroidism. Newly diagnosed patients aged 18 to 65 had hyperthyroidism of under 2 months' duration. Study results and caveats: Blood samples included most of the expanded thyroid clonotypes exceeding 0.001.

Regions amplified from RNA transcripts were the TCR beta CDR3 regions. Using the HTBI primer set, a first-round RT-PCR was run on the TCR CDR3. MiXCR, applied by TCRdb to the multiplex PCR reads, yields one record per CDR3 protein. The sample yields approximately 590,000 distinct CDR3 sequences, about 43% seen once. Worth noting for this clonotype: What it binds is not known.

Germline V lookup: CDR1 KGHDR, CDR2 SFDVKD. The CDR3 is made up of 16 amino acids. This chain uses TRBV24-1 with TRBJ1-5; TRBD1 aligns across 7 bases. The J call may be wrong; the DNA end is better matched by TRBJ2-3. The material sequenced was peripheral blood or thyroid tissue (not recorded which). This TCR came from a woman aged 18-35 years with Graves' hyperthyroidism. CDR3 coding DNA: TGTGCCACCAGTGATCCAGGGGGTGGATGGGCAGATACGCAGTATTTT. It yields the protein CATSDPGGGWADTQYF.